This TCR beta chain came from a study of post-analysis software for immune sequencing data. Study results and limitations: Patients had higher frequencies than controls of about 5 TRBV segments, including TRBV5-6, TRBV5-1 and TRBV20-1. There was significantly lower normalized Chao1 diversity in multiple sclerosis patients than in controls.

This clonotype was seen a handful of times. Antigen unknown. The ends were cut back, 3 bases at V and 0 bases at J, with 9 bases in the middle. The germline gives CDR1 DFQATT, CDR2 SNEGSKA (reference sequence). This CDR3 has 14 residues. Unique molecular identifiers were present in the TCR beta cDNA libraries. TCRdb re-analysed the PCR reads in MiXCR, keeping a single row per CDR3 protein. The sample includes roughly 800,000 distinct CDR3 sequences, around 53% of them seen just once. The clonotype originates from a girl between 10 and 17 years old with multiple sclerosis. This sequence joins TRBV20-1 and TRBJ2-1; D uncertain. Input material: blood. CDR3 in amino acids: CSASPRSSYNEQFF. As DNA, the CDR3 is TGCAGTGCTAGTCCCCGAAGCTCCTACAATGAGCAGTTCTTC.